This is a list of T cell receptor beta chains from one sample in a study of cytomegalovirus exposure and HLA in healthy donors. This table comes from immunoSEQ multiplex PCR, and its TCRdb copy is limited to in-frame clones, with some not included. In the table there are 150,000 or so clones, roughly 82% of which are singletons. Sequenced sample: PBMCs. The source of these receptors is a woman aged 45-65 years in good health and CMV-seropositive. The CDR3 runs from the conserved cysteine through the conserved F or W.

J,V,CDR3
TRBJ1-2,TRBV28,CASSLAQGGMATNTF
TRBJ1-5,TRBV6-5,CASGQGRSNQPQHF
TRBJ2-2,TRBV27,CASKEQGAKAGELFF
TRBJ2-1,TRBV7-2,CASSHRANEQFF
TRBJ2-1,TRBV6-6,CASSDYGGLFNEQFF
TRBJ2-1,TRBV9,CASSVGTPTSYNEQFF
TRBJ2-1,TRBV9,CASRLVLPYNEQFF
TRBJ1-3,TRBV27,CASSPRTGHPIYF
TRBJ1-2,TRBV9,CASSVIYGGYTF
TRBJ1-1,TRBV7-9,CASSLARGGGTEAFF
TRBJ1-2,TRBV5-1,CASSYGQAYGYTF
TRBJ2-5,TRBV18,CASSRRDSQETQYF
TRBJ2-4,TRBV6-1,CASSEWEGALIAKNIQYF
TRBJ1-3,TRBV10-3,CAISRTRDTIYF
TRBJ2-4,TRBV2,CASGRVRAKNIQYF
TRBJ1-2,TRBV5-4,CASSQFGTGLYGYTF
TRBJ1-1,TRBV2,CASLHRNTEAFF
TRBJ2-5,TRBV6-1,CASTGSETQYF
TRBJ1-2,TRBV7-2,CASSIGTGLAYGYTF
TRBJ2-7,TRBV25-1,CASSAQNEQYF
TRBJ2-6,TRBV19,CASSASGGSGANVLTF
TRBJ2-7,TRBV11-2,CASSLGQGVFYEQYF
TRBJ2-1,TRBV6-5,CASSRTSGLHNEQFF
TRBJ1-1,TRBV7-2,CASSLALTEAFF
TRBJ2-2,TRBV15,CATSRELAGHGELFF
TRBJ2-7,TRBV11-2,CASSLSAGVSYEQYF
TRBJ1-3,TRBV6-5,CASRDRGNGGNTIYF
TRBJ2-1,TRBV6-5,CASSYSGAYNEQFF
TRBJ1-4,TRBV6-6,CASSSQGARNEKLFF
TRBJ1-4,TRBV7-9,CASSQDRGDEKLFF
TRBJ1-4,TRBV4-2,CASSQVRTGSEKLFF
TRBJ2-7,TRBV4-3,CASSHLAGGRGEQYF
TRBJ2-7,TRBV30,CAWSVLGGDEQYF
TRBJ2-1,TRBV2,CASSKGAGTSSNEQFF
TRBJ2-3,TRBV6-5,CASRLLGASTDTQYF
TRBJ2-1,TRBV5-6,CASSWGTVGVGNEQFF
TRBJ2-7,TRBV18,CASSPSSYEQYF
TRBJ2-7,TRBV5-8,CASSPGRGRSTKQYF
TRBJ2-3,TRBV9,CASSVASGVTDTQYF
TRBJ2-6,TRBV18,CASSYLPGPISSGANVLTF
TRBJ1-3,TRBV9,CASSVEGTGVNTIYF
TRBJ2-3,TRBV15,CATSRERGNTDTQYF
TRBJ2-7,TRBV4-3,CASSFRHLDEQYF
TRBJ1-6,TRBV28,CASSPPGVSPLHF
TRBJ2-7,TRBV29-1,CSVLGQAASYEQYF
TRBJ2-6,TRBV27,CASSSLGVGANVLTF
TRBJ1-1,TRBV19,CASSIDHGRVATEAFF
TRBJ2-4,TRBV2,CASQWGQGLGKNIQYF
TRBJ2-2,TRBV5-1,CASTTGSGELFF
TRBJ2-1,TRBV5-4,CASSSDRVWFF
TRBJ2-7,TRBV2,CASRSGGGHEQYF
TRBJ1-2,TRBV28,CASTSPRGQGLYGYTF
TRBJ2-3,TRBV6-4,CASSDRGGGDTQYF
TRBJ1-2,TRBV5-6,CASSFGRGDYGYTF
TRBJ2-1,TRBV5-8,CASSLDQQLYNEQFF
TRBJ2-3,TRBV5-1,CASSLEHPNTDTQYF
TRBJ1-6,TRBV19,CASSTTGGDSPLHF
TRBJ1-1,TRBV7-2,CASSVTTANTEAFF
TRBJ1-5,TRBV19,CASSSSPGYSNQPQHF
TRBJ2-2,TRBV19,CASSRTGVNTGELFF